This T cell receptor (beta chain) originates from a study of blood T cell repertoires in COVID-19. Study context: COVID-19 samples from acute and convalescent phases originated in the United States, Italy and Spain. The cDNA or gDNA used as material had been derived from T cells, B-cell-depleted T cells, or PBMCs.

In the authors' workflow: Counts of nucleated cells, estimated from reference gene primer amplification, were obtained. TCRdb's copy holds only in-frame clones and misses some; the assay was immunoSEQ multiplex PCR. Clone size and the V and J calls come from that table; the DNA yielded D and trimming. Here the sample spans about 90,000 clones, about 85% being singletons. The CDR3 is 15 residues long. Unmatched junction bases numbered 5, after V lost 4 bases and J lost 4 bases. From germline, CDR1 is SGHAT and CDR2 FQNNGV. The chain uses TRBV11-2 and TRBJ1-4, with TRBD1 matching over 8 bases. The source material was peripheral blood. The origin of this receptor is a woman aged 70-85 years with active or convalescent COVID-19. The CDR3: CASSSGQGHNEKLFF. The CDR3 DNA sequence: TGTGCCAGCAGCTCCGGACAGGGTCATAATGAAAAACTGTTTTTT.